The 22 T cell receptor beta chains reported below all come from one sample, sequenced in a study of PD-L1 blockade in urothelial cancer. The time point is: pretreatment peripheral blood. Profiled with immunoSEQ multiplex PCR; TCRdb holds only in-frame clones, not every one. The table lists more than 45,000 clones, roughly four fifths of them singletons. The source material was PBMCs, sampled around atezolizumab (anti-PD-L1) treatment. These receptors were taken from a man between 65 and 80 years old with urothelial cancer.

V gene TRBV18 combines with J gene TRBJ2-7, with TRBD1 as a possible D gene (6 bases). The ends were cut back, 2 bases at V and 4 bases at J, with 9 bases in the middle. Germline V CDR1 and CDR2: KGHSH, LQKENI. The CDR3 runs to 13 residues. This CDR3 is CASSPKQGYEQYF. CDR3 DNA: TGTGCCAGCTCACCAAAACAGGGTTACGAGCAGTACTTC.

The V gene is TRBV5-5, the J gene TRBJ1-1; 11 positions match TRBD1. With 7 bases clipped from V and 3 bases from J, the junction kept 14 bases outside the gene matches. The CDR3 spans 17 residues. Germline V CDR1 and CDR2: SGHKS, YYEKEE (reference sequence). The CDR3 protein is CASLSWTGGRRDTEAFF. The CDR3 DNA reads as TGTGCCAGCCTCAGCTGGACAGGGGGCAGAAGGGACACTGAAGCTTTCTTT.

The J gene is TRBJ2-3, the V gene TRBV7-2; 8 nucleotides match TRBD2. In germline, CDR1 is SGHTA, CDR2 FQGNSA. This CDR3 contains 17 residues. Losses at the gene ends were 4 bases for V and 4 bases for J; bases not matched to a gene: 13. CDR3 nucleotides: TGTGCCAGCAGCTCCGCCTGGAGCGGGGGAGGTTCAGATACGCAGTATTTT. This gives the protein CASSSAWSGGGSDTQYF.

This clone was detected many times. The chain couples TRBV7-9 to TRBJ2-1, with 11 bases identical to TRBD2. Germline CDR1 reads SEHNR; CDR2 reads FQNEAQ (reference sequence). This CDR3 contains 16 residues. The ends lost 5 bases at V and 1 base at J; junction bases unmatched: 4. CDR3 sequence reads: CASSARLAGSYNEQFF. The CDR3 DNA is TGTGCCAGCAGCGCAAGACTAGCGGGGTCCTACAATGAGCAGTTCTTC.

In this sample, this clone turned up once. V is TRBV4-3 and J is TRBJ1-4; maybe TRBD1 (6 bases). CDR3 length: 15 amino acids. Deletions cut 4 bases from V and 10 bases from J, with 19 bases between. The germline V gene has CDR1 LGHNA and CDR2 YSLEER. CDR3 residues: CASSRTGFESGKLFF. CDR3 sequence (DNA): TGCGCCAGCAGCCGAACAGGGTTTGAGAGTGGAAAACTGTTTTTT.

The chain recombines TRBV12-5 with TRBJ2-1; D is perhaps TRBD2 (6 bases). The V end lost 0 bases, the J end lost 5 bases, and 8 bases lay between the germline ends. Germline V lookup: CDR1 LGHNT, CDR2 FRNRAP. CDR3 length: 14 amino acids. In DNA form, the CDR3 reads TGTGCTAGTGGTTTGGTAGGAGGGGACAATGAGCAGTTCTTC. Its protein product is CASGLVGGDNEQFF.

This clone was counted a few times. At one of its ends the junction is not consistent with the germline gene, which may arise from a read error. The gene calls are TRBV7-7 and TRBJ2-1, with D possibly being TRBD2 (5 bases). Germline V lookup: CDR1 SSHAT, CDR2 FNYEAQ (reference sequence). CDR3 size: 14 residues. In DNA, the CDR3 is TGTGCTAGCAGCTTAAGTCCAGCGGACAATGAGCAGTTCTTC. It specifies CASSLSPADNEQFF.

CDR3 sequence reads: CASSAHRDSITDTQYF. The CDR3 DNA reads as TGTGCCAGCAGCGCCCACCGGGACTCTATCACAGATACGCAGTATTTT. The chain joins TRBV11-3 to TRBJ2-3; D is possibly TRBD2 (6 bases). Trimming removed 5 bases at V and 2 bases at J, with 17 bases between. In germline, CDR1 is SGHNT, CDR2 YENEEA. The CDR3 length is 16 residues.

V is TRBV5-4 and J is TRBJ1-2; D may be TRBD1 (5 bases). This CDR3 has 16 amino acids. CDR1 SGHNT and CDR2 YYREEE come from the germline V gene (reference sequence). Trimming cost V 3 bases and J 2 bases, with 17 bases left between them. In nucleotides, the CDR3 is TGTGCCAGCAGCTCCCCGACAGACTCTAGGAACTATGGCTACACCTTC. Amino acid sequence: CASSSPTDSRNYGYTF.

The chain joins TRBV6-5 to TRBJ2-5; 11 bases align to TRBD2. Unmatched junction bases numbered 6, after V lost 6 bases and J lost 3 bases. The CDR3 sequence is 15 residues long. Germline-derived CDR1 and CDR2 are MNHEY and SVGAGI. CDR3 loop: CASRGTLAGEETQYF. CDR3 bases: TGTGCCAGCAGGGGGACACTAGCGGGAGAAGAGACCCAGTACTTC.

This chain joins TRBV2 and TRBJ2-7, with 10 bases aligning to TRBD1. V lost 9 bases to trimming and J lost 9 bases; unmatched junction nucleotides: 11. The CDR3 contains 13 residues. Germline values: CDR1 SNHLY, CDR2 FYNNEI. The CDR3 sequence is CARGPGTGVRQYF. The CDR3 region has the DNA TGTGCCAGGGGCCCCGGGACAGGGGTACGGCAGTACTTC.

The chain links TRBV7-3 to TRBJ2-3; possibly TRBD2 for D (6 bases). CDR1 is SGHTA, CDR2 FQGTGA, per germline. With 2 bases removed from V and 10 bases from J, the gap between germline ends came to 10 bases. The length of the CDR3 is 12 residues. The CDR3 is CASSLFAGPQYF. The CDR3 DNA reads TGTGCCAGCAGCTTATTTGCGGGGCCGCAGTATTTT.

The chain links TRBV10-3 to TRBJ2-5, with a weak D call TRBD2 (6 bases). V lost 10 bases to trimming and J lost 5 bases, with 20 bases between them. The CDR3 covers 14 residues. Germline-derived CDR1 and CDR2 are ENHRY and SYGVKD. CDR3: CATSVGGTRETQYF. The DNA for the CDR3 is TGTGCCACCAGCGTCGGGGGAACGCGGGAGACCCAGTACTTC.

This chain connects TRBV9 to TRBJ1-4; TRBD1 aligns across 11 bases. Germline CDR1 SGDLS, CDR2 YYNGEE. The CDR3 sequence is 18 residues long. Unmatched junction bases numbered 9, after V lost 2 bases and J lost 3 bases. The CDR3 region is CASSVSGQGAPSNEKLFF. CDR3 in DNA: TGTGCCAGCAGCGTGTCCGGACAGGGGGCGCCATCTAATGAAAAACTGTTTTTT.

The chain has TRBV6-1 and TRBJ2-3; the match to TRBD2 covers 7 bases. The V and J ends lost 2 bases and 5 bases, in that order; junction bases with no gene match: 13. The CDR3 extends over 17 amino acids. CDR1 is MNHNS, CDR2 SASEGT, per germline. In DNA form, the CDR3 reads TGTGCCAGCAGTGAAACCCCTCGCGGGAGCCCCCAAGATACGCAGTATTTT. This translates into CASSETPRGSPQDTQYF.

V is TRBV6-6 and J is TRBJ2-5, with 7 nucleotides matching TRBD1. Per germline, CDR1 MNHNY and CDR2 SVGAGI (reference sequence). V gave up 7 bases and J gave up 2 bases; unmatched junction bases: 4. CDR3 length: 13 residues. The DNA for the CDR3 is TGTGCCAGCAAAGAGACAGGGCAAGAGACCCAGTACTTC. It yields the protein CASKETGQETQYF.

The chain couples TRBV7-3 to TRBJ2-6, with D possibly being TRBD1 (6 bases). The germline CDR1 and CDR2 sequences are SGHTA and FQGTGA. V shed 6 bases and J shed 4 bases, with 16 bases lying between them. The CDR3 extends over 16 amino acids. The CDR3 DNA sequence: TGTGCCAGCAGTGGGACATCCGATGCGGGGGCCAACGTCCTGACTTTC. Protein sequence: CASSGTSDAGANVLTF. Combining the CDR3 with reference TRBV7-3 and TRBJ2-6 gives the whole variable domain GAGVSQTPSNKVTEKGKYVELRCDPISGHTALYWYRQSLGQGPEFLIYFQGTGAADDSGLPNDRFFAVRPEGSVSTLKIQRTERGDSAVYLCASSGTSDAGANVLTFGAGSRLTVL.

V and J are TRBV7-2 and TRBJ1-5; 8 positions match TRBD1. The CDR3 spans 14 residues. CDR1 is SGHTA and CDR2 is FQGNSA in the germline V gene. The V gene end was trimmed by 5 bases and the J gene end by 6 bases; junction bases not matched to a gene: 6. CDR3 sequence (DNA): TGTGCCAGCAGCCCTGGACAGGGCCTTCAGCCCCAGCATTTT. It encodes CASSPGQGLQPQHF.

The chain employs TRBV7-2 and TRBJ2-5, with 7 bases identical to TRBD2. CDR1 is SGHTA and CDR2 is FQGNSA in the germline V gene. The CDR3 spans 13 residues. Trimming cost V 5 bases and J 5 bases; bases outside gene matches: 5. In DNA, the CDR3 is TGTGCCAGCAGCCCGGGGGGAGGCGAGACCCAGTACTTC. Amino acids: CASSPGGGETQYF.

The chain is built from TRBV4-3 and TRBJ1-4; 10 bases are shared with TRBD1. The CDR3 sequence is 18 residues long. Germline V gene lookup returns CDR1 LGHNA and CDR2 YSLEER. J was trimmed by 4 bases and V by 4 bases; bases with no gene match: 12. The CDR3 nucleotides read TGCGCCAGCAGCCCCCGGGACAGGGGTAACCAAGATAATGAAAAACTGTTTTTT. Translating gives CASSPRDRGNQDNEKLFF.

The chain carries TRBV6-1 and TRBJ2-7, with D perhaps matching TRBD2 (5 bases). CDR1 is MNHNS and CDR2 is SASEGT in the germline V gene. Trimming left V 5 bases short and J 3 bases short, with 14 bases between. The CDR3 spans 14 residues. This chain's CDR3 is CASSPSGTHYEQYF. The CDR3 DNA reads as TGTGCCAGCAGTCCCTCGGGAACCCACTACGAGCAGTACTTC.

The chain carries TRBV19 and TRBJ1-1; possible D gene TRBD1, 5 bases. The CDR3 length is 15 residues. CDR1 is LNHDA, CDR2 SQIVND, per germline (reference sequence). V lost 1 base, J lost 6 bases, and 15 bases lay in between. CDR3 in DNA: TGTGCCAGTAGTATAGGGGGGACTAAGAGATCTGAAGCTTTCTTT. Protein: CASSIGGTKRSEAFF. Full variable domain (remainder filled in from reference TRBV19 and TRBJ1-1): DGGITQSPKYLFRKEGQNVTLSCEQNLNHDAMYWYRQDPGQGLRLIYYSQIVNDFQKGDIAEGYSVSREKKESFPLTVTSAQKNPTAFYLCASSIGGTKRSEAFFGQGTRLTVV.